The sequence of this TCR beta chain was determined in a study of T cells in narcolepsy. General study findings and limits: In some patient and control memory CD4+ samples, autoreactive clones were absent.

This CDR3 has 14 residues. Trimming removed 0 bases from V and 6 bases from J; junction bases left unmatched: 5. CDR1 is SGHTS and CDR2 is YDEGEE in the germline V gene. Regarding this clone: The antigen is undetermined.

Profiling relied on immunoSEQ multiplex PCR, and the TCRdb table lists in-frame clones only, not all of them. This sample has about 25,000 clones, with roughly 80% found just once. The sequenced sample consisted of CD45RA- memory CD4+ T cells from PBMCs. The clonotype was recovered from a human donor with narcolepsy. The rearrangement links TRBV5-8 to TRBJ1-1; 7 nucleotides align to TRBD1. CDR3 bases: TGTGCCAGCAGCTTGGGACAGGGTCTGCCTGAAGCTTTCTTT. Translating gives CASSLGQGLPEAFF.